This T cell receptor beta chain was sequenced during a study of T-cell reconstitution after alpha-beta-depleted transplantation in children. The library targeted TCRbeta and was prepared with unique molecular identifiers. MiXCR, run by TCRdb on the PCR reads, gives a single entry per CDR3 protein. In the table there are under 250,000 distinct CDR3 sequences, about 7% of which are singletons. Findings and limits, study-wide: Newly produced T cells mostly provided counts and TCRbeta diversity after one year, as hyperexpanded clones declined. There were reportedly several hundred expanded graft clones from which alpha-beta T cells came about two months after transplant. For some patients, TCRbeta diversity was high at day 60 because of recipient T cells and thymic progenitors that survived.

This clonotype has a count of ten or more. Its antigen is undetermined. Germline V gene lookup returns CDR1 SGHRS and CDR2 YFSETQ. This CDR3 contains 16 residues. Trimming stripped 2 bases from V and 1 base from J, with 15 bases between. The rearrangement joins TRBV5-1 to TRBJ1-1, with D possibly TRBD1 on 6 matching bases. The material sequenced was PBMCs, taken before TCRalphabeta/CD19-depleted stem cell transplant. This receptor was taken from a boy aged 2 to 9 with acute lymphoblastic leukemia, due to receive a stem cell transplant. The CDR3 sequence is CASSFRQVLRNTEAFF. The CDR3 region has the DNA TGCGCCAGCAGCTTTAGACAGGTGCTGAGGAACACTGAAGCTTTCTTT.